This entry is about one T cell receptor (beta chain). This sample is part of a study of blood T cell repertoires in COVID-19. Study as a whole: Spain, Italy and the United States supplied samples that represented acute and convalescent COVID-19.

This CDR3 comprises 14 residues. CDR1 GTSNPN and CDR2 SVGIG come from the germline V gene (reference sequence). The V gene end was trimmed by 2 bases and the J gene end by 0 bases; junction bases not matched to a gene: 1. Authors' analysis steps: Scientists estimated how many nucleated cells there were by amplifying reference gene primers. Generated by immunoSEQ multiplex PCR, the TCRdb table keeps only in-frame clones and is missing some. V and J calls plus clone size are reproduced from that table; the DNA served to infer D and trimming. The sample contains 120,000 to 150,000 clones, around four fifths of which appear only once.

This rearrangement joins TRBV30 to TRBJ2-1; 7 bases are shared with TRBD2. Material: peripheral blood. The TCR comes from a woman aged 40 to 55 with active or convalescent COVID-19. The DNA for the CDR3 is TGTGCCTGGAGTCTAGCGGCCTCCTACAATGAGCAGTTCTTC. Amino acids: CAWSLAASYNEQFF.